Presented here are 32 T cell receptor beta chains from one specimen sequenced in a study of blood T cell repertoires in COVID-19. Profiled with immunoSEQ multiplex PCR; TCRdb holds only in-frame clones, not every one. Among about 77,000 clones, around three quarters were seen once, and the ten largest hold around 4.8%. The sample comprised peripheral blood. All receptors derive from a woman between 70 and 85 years old with acute or convalescent COVID-19.

The chain employs TRBV6-6 and TRBJ2-7; 10 nucleotides agree with TRBD1. The CDR3 covers 15 residues. The germline CDR1 and CDR2 sequences are MNHNY and SVGAGI (reference sequence). J was trimmed by 0 bases and V by 2 bases; bases with no gene match: 1. The CDR3 nucleotides read TGTGCCAGCAGTTACGGGACAGGGGACTCCTACGAGCAGTACTTC. Translating it yields CASSYGTGDSYEQYF.

The rearrangement uses TRBV7-2 and TRBJ2-7; weak D call: TRBD2 (5 bases). The CDR3 extends over 14 amino acids. The germline V gene encodes CDR1 SGHTA and CDR2 FQGNSA. The germline V and J ends were trimmed by 4 bases and 5 bases, with 15 bases remaining between them. CDR3 DNA: TGTGCCAGCAGCTCATCCGGGAACAAGGACGAGCAGTACTTC. Translated, it gives CASSSSGNKDEQYF. The full variable domain, its missing parts supplied by reference TRBV7-2 and TRBJ2-7, is GAGVSQSPSNKVTEKGKDVELRCDPISGHTALYWYRQSLGQGLEFLIYFQGNSAPDKSGLPSDRFSAERTGGSVSTLTIQRTQQEDSAVYLCASSSSGNKDEQYFGPGTRLTVT.

The chain recombines TRBV10-3 with TRBJ1-1; D gene ambiguous. V gave up 2 bases and J gave up 8 bases, with 12 bases separating them. Germline V gene data show CDR1 as ENHRY and CDR2 as SYGVKD. The CDR3 covers 13 residues. The DNA of the CDR3 is TGTGCCATCAGTGAGACCGTGGCGGCCGAAGCTTTCTTT. Its protein is CAISETVAAEAFF.

This rearrangement joins TRBV6-2 or TRBV6-3 to TRBJ1-5; 9 bases align to TRBD1. Germline V gives CDR1 MNHEY, CDR2 SVGEGT. The CDR3 contains 14 residues. Trimming removed 4 bases from V and 2 bases from J; junction bases left unmatched: 0. CDR3 region: CASSWDRGNQPQHF. As DNA, the CDR3 is TGTGCCAGCAGTTGGGACAGGGGCAATCAGCCCCAGCATTTT.

V is TRBV5-5 and J is TRBJ1-5, with D tentatively TRBD1 (5 bases). Trimming left V 2 bases short and J 7 bases short, with 16 bases between. From germline, CDR1 is SGHKS and CDR2 YYEKEE (reference sequence). The CDR3 covers 15 residues. CDR3 DNA: TGTGCCAGCAGCTTAGACAGCTTTGGGGCACAGCCCCAGCATTTT. Translating it yields CASSLDSFGAQPQHF.

The chain links TRBV7-9 to TRBJ2-7; a weak D match, TRBD1 (6 bases). V was clipped by 0 bases and J by 6 bases, with 6 bases between them. Germline V gives CDR1 SEHNR, CDR2 FQNEAQ (reference sequence). The CDR3 is made up of 12 amino acids. For the CDR3, the DNA is TGTGCCAGCAGCTTAGCAGGGGGCGAGCAGTACTTC. It yields the protein CASSLAGGEQYF.

The chain joins TRBV7-9 to TRBJ1-6; D uncertain. Per the germline V gene, CDR1 is SEHNR and CDR2 is FQNEAQ (reference sequence). Trimming shortened V by 7 bases and J by 8 bases, and 15 bases separated the two germline ends. The CDR3 length is 14 residues. In nucleotides, the CDR3 is TGTGCCAGCACCAACCTAGGTCCCGATTCACCCCTCCACTTT. It translates to CASTNLGPDSPLHF. The variable domain in full, completed from reference TRBV7-9 and TRBJ1-6, reads DTGVSQNPRHKITKRGQNVTFRCDPISEHNRLYWYRQTLGQGPEFLTYFQNEAQLEKSRLLSDRFSAERPKGSFSTLEIQRTEQGDSAMYLCASTNLGPDSPLHFGNGTRLTVT.

The CDR3 nucleotides read TGTGCCAGCAGCTTAGTTCCAGGGGGGTTGAACACCGGGGAGCTGTTTTTT. It encodes CASSLVPGGLNTGELFF. This sequence joins TRBV7-9 and TRBJ2-2, with a tentative D call TRBD1 (7 bases). The ends were cut back, 1 base at V and 1 base at J, with 13 bases in the middle. This CDR3 comprises 17 residues. Germline loops: CDR1 SEHNR, CDR2 FQNEAQ (reference sequence).

V usage is TRBV6-2 or TRBV6-3 and J usage is TRBJ2-1; TRBD2 is a possible D gene (5 bases). The V gene lost 0 bases and the J gene lost 2 bases, with 20 bases spanning the gap. CDR3 length equals 19 residues. Germline-derived CDR1 and CDR2 are MNHEY and SVGEGT. In DNA form, the CDR3 reads TGTGCCAGCAGTTACTCGAGGGTGGAGCCGCTTTTCGCCTACAATGAGCAGTTCTTC. It translates to CASSYSRVEPLFAYNEQFF.

This clone was observed a single time. The chain carries TRBV4-2 and TRBJ2-3; 11 bases fit TRBD2. The germline V gene has CDR1 LGHNA and CDR2 YNFKEQ. The CDR3 length is 15 residues. V lost 2 bases, J lost 5 bases, and 3 bases stayed unmatched. The chain's CDR3 is CASSQLAGGVDTQYF. The DNA for the CDR3 is TGTGCCAGCAGCCAACTAGCGGGGGGCGTAGATACGCAGTATTTT.

There are a few counts of this clone. The chain couples TRBV28 to TRBJ2-5; a weak D match, TRBD2 (5 bases). There are 14 residues in the CDR3. CDR1 and CDR2 (germline): MDHEN, SYDVKM. V lost 10 bases and J lost 3, with 18 bases in between. CDR3 protein: CATSQKSGEETQYF. CDR3 nucleotide sequence: TGTGCCACCTCCCAAAAAAGCGGTGAAGAGACCCAGTACTTC.

This clone has a handful of counts. This chain uses TRBV7-8 with TRBJ2-5, with a possible D match to TRBD2 (6 bases). This CDR3 is built from 18 residues. Deletions cut 0 bases from V and 1 base from J, with 18 bases between. Per germline, CDR1 SGHVS and CDR2 FQNEAQ. CDR3 sequence reads: CASSLAISGPSVQETQYF. CDR3 DNA sequence: TGTGCCAGCAGCTTAGCGATAAGCGGGCCAAGCGTCCAAGAGACCCAGTACTTC. The entire variable domain, with the rest obtained from reference TRBV7-8 and TRBJ2-5, is as follows: GAGVSQSPRYKVAKRGQDVALRCDPISGHVSLFWYQQALGQGPEFLTYFQNEAQLDKSGLPSDRFFAERPEGSVSTLKIQRTQQEDSAVYLCASSLAISGPSVQETQYFGPGTRLLVL.

The table lists this clone with a few counts. The chain is built from TRBV15 and TRBJ1-2, with 8 bases lining up with TRBD1. The CDR3 extends over 14 amino acids. V was pared by 4 bases and J by 4 bases, with 5 bases of the junction left unmatched. Per the germline V gene, CDR1 is LNHNV and CDR2 is YYDKDF (reference sequence). CDR3 in DNA: TGTGCCACCAGCATAGTTGGACAGGGCTATGGCTACACCTTC. It encodes CATSIVGQGYGYTF.

V usage is TRBV12-2 and J usage is TRBJ1-5; the table's D call, TRBD1, has no DNA check behind it. TRBV12-2 is a pseudogene. The CDR3 has 18 residues. CDR3 residues: CASLPPGQGSSLNQPQHF. The CDR3 nucleotides read TGTGCAAGCCTTCCTCCGGGACAGGGTTCTTCCCTCAATCAGCCCCAGCATTTT.

The chain joins TRBV7-9 to TRBJ2-1, with TRBD2 as a possible D gene (5 bases). This CDR3 has 12 amino acids. The V end was cut by 4 bases, the J end by 9 bases, with 10 bases between. In germline, CDR1 is SEHNR, CDR2 FQNEAQ (reference sequence). The CDR3 DNA sequence: TGTGCCAGCAGCTCACTAGAATTTGAGCAGTTCTTC. It yields the protein CASSSLEFEQFF. Using reference TRBV7-9 and TRBJ2-1 for the parts outside the CDR3, the full variable domain is DTGVSQNPRHKITKRGQNVTFRCDPISEHNRLYWYRQTLGQGPEFLTYFQNEAQLEKSRLLSDRFSAERPKGSFSTLEIQRTEQGDSAMYLCASSSLEFEQFFGPGTRLTVL.

The chain combines TRBV6-2 or TRBV6-3 with TRBJ1-5; D is undetermined. Germline V CDR1 and CDR2: MNHEY, SVGEGT. V lost 2 bases to trimming and J lost 3 bases, with 11 bases between them. CDR3 length equals 15 residues. DNA of the CDR3: TGTGCCAGCAGTTACAGCGGTTTACTCAATCAGCCCCAGCATTTT. Residues: CASSYSGLLNQPQHF.

The J gene is TRBJ2-3, the V gene TRBV13; 7 bases map to TRBD2. CDR1 and CDR2 from the germline V gene are PRHDT and FYEKMQ (reference sequence). The CDR3 totals 14 residues. With V trimmed by 6 bases and J by 2 bases, 5 bases remained unmatched. CDR3 in amino acids: CASSSLAATDTQYF. DNA for the CDR3: TGTGCCAGCAGTTCGCTAGCGGCCACAGATACGCAGTATTTT.

A single count supports this clone. The rearrangement uses TRBV5-1 and TRBJ1-1; possible D gene TRBD1, 5 bases. The germline V and J ends were trimmed by 0 bases and 2 bases, with 8 bases remaining between them. CDR3 length: 14 residues. CDR1 and CDR2 from the germline V gene are SGHRS and YFSETQ. The CDR3 loop reads CASSLDRFNTEAFF. CDR3 nucleotides: TGCGCCAGCAGCTTGGACAGGTTCAACACTGAAGCTTTCTTT.

The chain recombines TRBV24-1 with TRBJ2-5; 8 nucleotides line up with TRBD1. The CDR3 totals 14 residues. In germline, CDR1 is KGHDR, CDR2 SFDVKD. V lost 2 bases and J lost 5; bases outside the gene matches: 3. The CDR3 region is CATSDSDRAETQYF. The CDR3 region has the DNA TGTGCCACCAGTGATTCGGACAGGGCTGAGACCCAGTACTTC.

V gene TRBV4-3 combines with J gene TRBJ2-3; no clear D gene. The V and J ends lost 1 base and 3 bases respectively, with 14 bases between them. Looked up from germline, CDR1 is LGHNA and CDR2 is YSLEER. The CDR3 covers 16 residues. The CDR3 spells CASSQGSRSRTDTQYF. CDR3 coding DNA: TGCGCCAGCAGCCAAGGGTCGCGCAGCAGGACAGATACGCAGTATTTT.

This clone has only one observation. This chain links TRBV7-9 with TRBJ1-3, with D maybe TRBD1 (5 bases). This CDR3 is built from 15 residues. CDR1 and CDR2 (germline): SEHNR, FQNEAQ (reference sequence). Trimming removed 6 bases from V and 4 bases from J, with 16 bases in between. The CDR3 is CASSSQGLSGNTIYF. The CDR3 DNA follows: TGTGCCAGCAGTTCTCAGGGTTTGTCGGGAAACACCATATATTTT.

The chain combines TRBV3-1 (or the pseudogene TRBV3-2) with TRBJ1-6; possible D gene TRBD1, 6 bases. Germline lookup yields CDR1 LGHDT and CDR2 YNNKEL (reference sequence). There are 16 residues in the CDR3. Trimming took off 1 base at V and 7 bases at J, with 14 bases between the two ends. DNA of the CDR3: TGTGCCAGCAGCCAAGGCGGGCAGGGGTCGAATTCACCCCTCCACTTT. Its translation is CASSQGGQGSNSPLHF.

This chain joins TRBV6-5 and TRBJ2-7, with 12 positions matching TRBD2. V lost 5 bases, J lost 6 bases, and 8 bases stayed unmatched. The CDR3 is 15 residues long. CDR1 and CDR2 from the germline V gene are MNHEY and SVGAGI. CDR3 protein: CASSPQTSGGREQYF. CDR3 in DNA: TGTGCCAGCAGTCCTCAGACTAGCGGGGGACGCGAGCAGTACTTC.

J is TRBJ1-2 and V is TRBV24-1; D uncertain. CDR3 length equals 12 residues. Trimming took off 1 base at V and 3 bases at J, with 2 bases between the two ends. Germline V gene data show CDR1 as KGHDR and CDR2 as SFDVKD. The CDR3 loop reads CATSDFDYGYTF. The CDR3 DNA reads as TGTGCCACCAGTGATTTCGACTATGGCTACACCTTC.

The CDR3 loop reads CASSRRQGEAQKLFF. CDR3 in DNA: TGTGCCAGCAGCCGCCGACAGGGAGAAGCCCAAAAACTGTTTTTT. The chain couples TRBV11-1 to TRBJ1-4, with 7 positions matching TRBD1. The CDR3 contains 15 residues. V trimming: 5 bases; J trimming: 9 bases; junction bases outside the gene matches: 12. Germline assignment: CDR1 SGHAT and CDR2 FQDESV (reference sequence).

V is TRBV4-1 and J is TRBJ1-2; 8 bases align to TRBD1. CDR1 MGHRA and CDR2 YSYEKL come from the germline V gene. The CDR3 spans 19 residues. V shed 0 bases and J 1 base; nucleotides not matched to a gene: 13. The CDR3 reads CASSQDSSTGGSFNYGYTF. Here the CDR3 DNA reads TGCGCCAGCAGCCAAGATAGTAGCACAGGGGGGTCTTTTAACTATGGCTACACCTTC.

To note about this clone: Different DNA sequences within this sample yield the same CDR3. The rearrangement joins TRBV18 to TRBJ2-1; 7 bases agree with TRBD1. This CDR3 is built from 14 residues. CDR1 and CDR2 from the germline V gene are KGHSH and LQKENI. V was pared by 3 bases and J by 5 bases, with 4 bases of the junction left unmatched. The CDR3 DNA follows: TGTGCCAGCTCACCGGGCACAGGGGACAATGAGCAGTTCTTC. It translates to CASSPGTGDNEQFF.

V gene TRBV2 combines with J gene TRBJ2-1; TRBD1 agrees at 8 bases. Per germline, CDR1 SNHLY and CDR2 FYNNEI. V lost 5 bases to trimming and J lost 7 bases; unmatched junction nucleotides: 4. The CDR3 runs 13 residues. In nucleotides, the CDR3 is TGTGCCAGCAGTCCGGACAGGGCGAATGAGCAGTTCTTC. Encoded protein: CASSPDRANEQFF.

The chain uses TRBV7-9 and TRBJ2-3; possibly TRBD1 for D (5 bases). The V gene lost 5 bases and the J gene lost 3 bases, with 12 bases spanning the gap. Germline-derived CDR1 and CDR2 are SEHNR and FQNEAQ (reference sequence). The CDR3 runs to 14 residues. The CDR3 loop is CASSPQGSTDTQYF. CDR3 nucleotides: TGTGCCAGCAGCCCCCAGGGTTCGACAGATACGCAGTATTTT.

This clone was observed a few times. The CDR3 DNA sequence: TGCGCCAGCAGCTTGGGGACTAGCTTCGTTTACGAGCAGTACTTC. Amino acid sequence: CASSLGTSFVYEQYF. The rearrangement joins TRBV5-1 to TRBJ2-7; 8 nucleotides align to TRBD2. Germline V gene lookup returns CDR1 SGHRS and CDR2 YFSETQ. Trimming removed 0 bases from V and 4 bases from J; junction bases left unmatched: 6. The CDR3 length is 15 residues.

The V call is TRBV12-5, the J call TRBJ2-7, with 11 bases aligning to TRBD1. The CDR3 loop spans 16 amino acids. With 2 bases clipped from V and 4 bases from J, the junction kept 7 bases outside the gene matches. Germline CDR1 and CDR2: LGHNT and FRNRAP. CDR3 sequence reads: CASGLSRTGGIYEQYF. CDR3 DNA sequence: TGTGCTAGTGGTTTGTCACGGACAGGGGGCATATACGAGCAGTACTTC.

The chain's CDR3 is CASSQEDQTSSYGYTF. CDR3 coding DNA: TGTGCCAGCAGCCAAGAAGACCAGACATCTTCCTATGGCTACACCTTC. The V call is TRBV3-1 (or the pseudogene TRBV3-2), the J call TRBJ1-2; D unclear. Trimming removed 0 bases at V and 4 bases at J, with 15 bases between. The germline V gene has CDR1 LGHDT and CDR2 YNNKEL (reference sequence). The CDR3 has 16 amino acids.